This T cell receptor beta chain is drawn from a study of blood T cells in healthy people across ages. This clonotype was seen a few times. What it binds is not known. Notes on the study in general: Long-lived donors exceeded aged donors in naive CD4+ cells and diversity. Without sorted subsets, naive and antigen-experienced compartments could not be conclusively compared.

Then a second PCR, running about 6 to 11 cycles, was carried out with a sample-barcoded 5' primer and a J-beta primer mix. TCRdb ran MiXCR on the 5' RACE reads and lists one entry per CDR3 protein. The table shows about 1.7 million distinct CDR3 sequences, with over 25% occurring only once. Germline CDR1 reads SGHTA; CDR2 reads FQGNSA. The CDR3 is 15 residues long. Peripheral blood was drawn, about 9.1 milliliters per donor. This sequence originates from a woman in her 30s in good health. The sequenced sample consisted of blood. The chain has TRBV7-2 and TRBJ2-4, with 11 nucleotides matching TRBD1. The DNA end lines up better with TRBJ2-7; the J call may be wrong. The CDR3 loop reads CASSPQTGTGGEQYF. CDR3 DNA: TGTGCCAGCAGCCCCCAAACCGGGACAGGGGGCGAGCAGTACTTC.